This is a list of T cell receptor beta chains from one sample in a study of T cell repertoires in cytomegalovirus infection. TCRdb fed the reads into MiXCR, producing one record per CDR3 protein. The sample lists some 240,000 distinct CDR3 sequences; around 15% were seen once. Input material: CD8+ T cells from PBMCs. These receptors all come from a human donor in good health (CMV status not recorded). Some clones in this sample may be carry-over from other donors' samples. The CDR3 runs from the conserved cysteine through the conserved F or W. The order of the fields is J gene, clone size, V gene, D gene, CDR3 protein, CDR3 DNA. D genes are given only for firm matches. Where a row states a size, it is once, few, many or the class of an expanded clone; other rows omit it.

TRBJ2-5	few	TRBV20-1	TRBD2	CSARTGTSGPKETQYF	TGCAGTGCTCGAACCGGGACTAGCGGACCAAAAGAGACCCAGTACTTC
TRBJ1-2	NA	TRBV27	NA	CASKKGSTNYGYTF	TGTGCCAGCAAGAAGGGCAGCACAAACTATGGCTACACCTTC
TRBJ2-3	once	TRBV7-4	NA	CASSLVGARLSRDTQYF	TGTGCCAGCAGCTTAGTGGGAGCGAGGCTATCTCGAGATACGCAGTATTTT
TRBJ1-2	NA	TRBV28	NA	CASNGALGGYTF	TGTGCCAGCAACGGAGCCCTTGGGGGCTACACCTTC
TRBJ2-7	NA	TRBV5-1	NA	CASSSREPPHEQYF	TGCGCCAGCAGCTCCAGGGAGCCCCCCCACGAGCAGTACTTC
TRBJ2-3	NA	TRBV11-2	NA	CASSPKTTDTQYF	TGTGCCAGCAGCCCAAAAACCACAGATACGCAGTATTTT
TRBJ2-7	few	TRBV28	NA	CASRARGWAYEQYF	TGTGCCAGCAGAGCCCGCGGGTGGGCCTACGAGCAGTACTTC
TRBJ1-1	NA	TRBV4-1	NA	CAGSQDKAGTEAFF	TGTGCCGGCAGCCAAGATAAGGCAGGCACTGAAGCTTTCTTT
TRBJ1-2	NA	TRBV6-2/TRBV6-3	TRBD1	CASSYSPVGPMTGDYGYTF	TGTGCCAGCAGTTACTCCCCAGTTGGTCCTATGACAGGGGATTATGGCTACACCTTC
TRBJ2-2	NA	TRBV7-6	NA	CASSLVAGRKAGELFF	TGTGCCAGCAGCTTAGTCGCAGGGAGAAAGGCCGGGGAGCTGTTTTTT
TRBJ2-1	few	TRBV4-3	TRBD2	CASTPTWGGSYNEQFF	TGCGCCAGCACCCCAACGTGGGGGGGCTCCTACAATGAGCAGTTCTTC
TRBJ2-1	few	TRBV11-2	NA	CASTLNPINEQFF	TGTGCCAGCACCCTAAACCCTATCAATGAGCAGTTCTTC
TRBJ2-1	NA	TRBV6-5	NA	CASSYGSGEQFF	TGTGCCAGCAGTTACGGGAGCGGTGAGCAGTTCTTC
TRBJ1-1	NA	TRBV6-5	NA	CASSYSSQGLMNTEAFF	TGTGCCAGCAGTTACTCTAGCCAGGGGCTAATGAACACTGAAGCTTTCTTT
TRBJ2-5	many	TRBV11-2	TRBD1	CATQTCPGQAQETQYF	TGTGCCACACAGACGTGTCCGGGACAGGCCCAAGAGACCCAGTACTTC
TRBJ1-1	few	TRBV7-9	NA	CASSPPAGVVNTEAFF	TGTGCCAGCAGCCCGCCGGCGGGGGTCGTGAACACTGAAGCTTTCTTT
TRBJ2-7	many	TRBV7-6	NA	CASSTGNEQYF	TGTGCCAGCAGTACCGGGAACGAGCAGTACTTC
TRBJ2-7	few	TRBV12-3/TRBV12-4	NA	CASSQRTDQDEQYF	TGTGCCAGCAGTCAGAGGACAGATCAGGACGAGCAGTACTTC
TRBJ2-3	NA	TRBV19	TRBD2	CASSTGLANADTQYF	TGTGCCAGTAGTACGGGACTAGCGAATGCGGATACGCAGTATTTT
TRBJ1-1	NA	TRBV5-1	NA	CASSFGLGVTEAFF	TGCGCTAGCAGCTTCGGATTGGGTGTGACTGAAGCTTTCTTT
TRBJ2-7	many	TRBV7-2	TRBD1	CASSLFTGDHEQYF	TGTGCCAGCAGCTTATTTACAGGGGACCACGAGCAGTACTTC
TRBJ1-1	once	TRBV15	NA	CATSNSGGVNWRDTEAFF	TGTGCCACCAGCAACTCAGGCGGTGTTAATTGGCGGGACACTGAAGCTTTCTTT
TRBJ2-1	few	TRBV29-1	NA	CSVVDNEQFF	TGCAGCGTTGTCGATAATGAGCAGTTCTTC
TRBJ2-7	many	TRBV7-6	NA	CASSPGLGSFTYEQYF	TGTGCCAGCAGCCCCGGATTGGGCAGCTTTACCTACGAGCAGTACTTC
TRBJ1-2	many	TRBV14	TRBD1	CASSQLGQNYGYTF	TGTGCCAGCAGCCAACTGGGACAGAACTATGGCTACACCTTC
TRBJ1-1	NA	TRBV20-1	NA	CSARGYRVAEAFF	TGCAGTGCTAGAGGGTACAGGGTAGCTGAAGCTTTCTTT
TRBJ2-5	NA	TRBV14	NA	CASSQRGAGQTQYF	TGTGCCAGCAGCCAAAGGGGAGCGGGTCAGACCCAGTACTTC
TRBJ2-2	few	TRBV19	NA	CASIGGVFTGELFF	TGTGCCAGTATAGGAGGGGTCTTCACCGGGGAGCTGTTTTTT
TRBJ2-7	NA	TRBV5-6	NA	CASSLAPAWGEQYF	TGTGCCAGCAGCTTGGCCCCAGCTTGGGGCGAGCAGTACTTC
TRBJ2-7	many	TRBV12-3/TRBV12-4	TRBD1	CASSFDRGLIDEQYF	TGTGCCAGCAGTTTCGACAGGGGGCTAATAGACGAGCAGTACTTC
TRBJ1-5	NA	TRBV6-2/TRBV6-3	NA	CASSPLMDGPNQHQHF	TGTGCCAGCAGCCCACTTATGGACGGCCCCAATCAGCACCAGCATTTT
TRBJ2-5	many	TRBV7-7	TRBD1	CASSLRTGPQETQYF	TGTGCTAGCAGTTTGCGGACAGGCCCACAAGAGACCCAGTACTTC
TRBJ1-2	many	TRBV12-3/TRBV12-4	NA	CASSFTINYGYTF	TGTGCCAGCAGTTTTACGATTAACTATGGCTACACCTTC
TRBJ1-2	few	TRBV27	TRBD1	CASSFSTGGSGYGYTF	TGTGCCAGCAGTTTCTCTACAGGGGGCAGCGGGTATGGCTACACCTTC
TRBJ2-3	NA	TRBV13	NA	CASSWGSDDTQYF	TGTGCCAGCAGCTGGGGATCAGATGATACGCAGTATTTT
TRBJ1-5	few	TRBV28	TRBD1	CASTTGPGQGDQPQHF	TGTGCCAGCACCACTGGGCCGGGACAGGGCGATCAGCCCCAGCATTTT
TRBJ2-7	few	TRBV2	NA	CASSTGKGRSSYEQYF	TGTGCCAGCAGTACAGGGAAGGGCCGGTCCTCCTACGAGCAGTACTTC
TRBJ1-1	many	TRBV5-4	NA	CASSLDYHWNTEAFF	TGTGCCAGCAGCTTGGACTACCATTGGAACACTGAAGCTTTCTTT
TRBJ1-1	NA	TRBV6-6	NA	CASSYAVLNTEAFF	TGTGCCAGCAGTTACGCTGTTCTGAACACTGAAGCTTTCTTT
TRBJ2-7	few	TRBV5-6	TRBD1	CASAADRGAGYEQYF	TGTGCCAGCGCGGCGGACAGGGGCGCGGGATACGAGCAGTACTTC
TRBJ2-1	many	TRBV11-2	NA	CASSLVVDSLSYNEQFF	TGTGCCAGCAGCTTAGTAGTCGACAGCCTCTCCTACAATGAGCAGTTCTTC
TRBJ1-4	NA	TRBV7-9	NA	CASSPYAGTHATNEKLFF	TGTGCCAGCAGCCCGTACGCCGGGACACATGCAACTAATGAAAAACTGTTTTTT
TRBJ2-5	NA	TRBV12-3/TRBV12-4	NA	CASSSLHWSETQYF	TGTGCCAGCAGCAGTCTACATTGGAGCGAGACCCAGTACTTC
TRBJ2-1	few	TRBV29-1	NA	CSVEGLVINEQFF	TGCAGCGTTGAAGGACTAGTCATCAATGAGCAGTTCTTC
TRBJ1-5	NA	TRBV27	NA	CASSLGAGGQPQHF	TGTGCCAGCAGTTTGGGGGCTGGGGGTCAGCCCCAGCATTTT
TRBJ1-1	NA	TRBV3-1	NA	CASSQGSLNTEAFF	TGTGCCAGCAGCCAAGGTAGTCTGAACACTGAAGCTTTCTTT
TRBJ1-1	NA	TRBV25-1	NA	CASSDEEVTEAFF	TGTGCCAGCAGTGATGAAGAGGTCACTGAAGCTTTCTTT
TRBJ2-3	many	TRBV7-6	NA	CASSPTAGRGADTQYF	TGTGCCAGCAGCCCCACTGCGGGGCGAGGAGCAGATACGCAGTATTTT
TRBJ1-2	NA	TRBV7-9	NA	CASSLAVGAAGGGYTF	TGTGCCAGCAGCTTAGCGGTAGGGGCCGCCGGAGGAGGCTACACCTTC